These T cell receptor beta chains were read from a single sample in a study of shared clonotypes between healthy human individuals. The data were produced by immunoSEQ multiplex PCR, yet TCRdb's version contains in-frame clones alone and is incomplete. The sample has roughly 2.6 million clones; 90% to 95% are singletons. Sequencing used naive CD4+ T cells sorted from blood. Receptors were obtained from a man younger than 35 in good health. Both conserved end residues are trimmed from each CDR3.

V,CDR3
TRBV15,ATSRPGQTYEQY
TRBV28,ASSFGPRGYT
TRBV6-5,ASSSPTGEAF
TRBV7-9,ASSLGLAGLETQY
TRBV6-5,ASSSGRTGNTEAF
TRBV7-2,ASSLSRTSGNTGELF
TRBV19,ASSISTGVDGYT
TRBV5-1,ASSATGQGVGEQF
TRBV7-2,ASSLALRGQETQY
TRBV18,ASSPVGPATEAF
TRBV7-6,ASSPAGVKETQY
TRBV30,AWRGGLYGYT
TRBV4-1,ASLGLRNTGELF
TRBV7-9,ASSPAMASGTTTDTQY
TRBV19,ASRSRANTGELF
TRBV6-5,ASSRFGTTEAF
TRBV19,ASSTGTGYQETQY
TRBV4-3,ASSHGSSGSSLVEQF
TRBV6-6,ASSYSGAGGYEQY
TRBV7-6,ASSPGLSPRDSPLH
TRBV19,ASSGLGGNQPQH